These 24 T cell receptor beta chains share one sample of origin, sequenced in a study of T cells in Graves' hyperthyroidism and ophthalmopathy. Researchers took RNA transcripts and amplified the TCR beta CDR3 regions from them. The study used the HTBI primer set for a first-round RT-PCR of the TCR CDR3. TCRdb reprocessed the multiplex PCR reads with MiXCR, giving one entry per CDR3 protein. The data hold 530,000 or so distinct CDR3 sequences, with just over 45% observed a single time. Sequencing was carried out using peripheral blood or thyroid tissue (not recorded which). Receptor source: a woman in her late teens or twenties with Graves' hyperthyroidism.

This clonotype was counted ten times or more. The rearrangement uses TRBV5-5 and TRBJ2-7; TRBD2 aligns across 11 bases. Germline V gene data show CDR1 as SGHKS and CDR2 as YYEKEE (reference sequence). After removal of 3 bases from V and 2 bases from J, the junction contained 13 bases not matched to a gene. The CDR3 totals 18 residues. The CDR3 DNA follows: TGTGCCAGCAGCTCCCTTGGGACGACTAGCGGGGTTGCCTACGAGCAGTACTTC. It encodes CASSSLGTTSGVAYEQYF.

V is TRBV2 and J is TRBJ1-3; tentative D call: TRBD1 (5 bases). This CDR3 has 13 residues. V shed 11 bases and J shed 4 bases, with 15 bases lying between them. In germline, CDR1 is SNHLY, CDR2 FYNNEI. CDR3 loop: CAAGLAGGNTIYF. CDR3 bases: TGTGCCGCGGGACTAGCGGGAGGAAACACCATATATTTT.

Many counts were recorded for this clonotype. The rearrangement uses TRBV10-3 and TRBJ2-7, with D perhaps matching TRBD1 (5 bases). The CDR3 spans 12 residues. Trimming took off 5 bases at V and 3 bases at J, with 8 bases between the two ends. Germline V CDR1 and CDR2: ENHRY, SYGVKD. CDR3 sequence reads: CAISSRGYEQYF. CDR3 DNA sequence: TGTGCCATCAGTTCTAGGGGCTACGAGCAGTACTTC.

This clonotype was observed at least ten times. This chain uses TRBV18 with TRBJ1-1; D is uncertain. The CDR3 contains 14 residues. The V gene lost 3 bases and the J gene lost 5 bases, with 13 bases spanning the gap. From germline, CDR1 is KGHSH and CDR2 LQKENI. The CDR3 coding sequence is TGTGCCAGCTCACCCCAAGCTGGGGAGACTGAAGCTTTCTTT. It yields the protein CASSPQAGETEAFF.

This clonotype was counted at least ten times. The chain has TRBV12-3 or TRBV12-4 and TRBJ2-7, with TRBD2 matching over 9 bases. This CDR3 contains 15 residues. The V gene end was trimmed by 1 base and the J gene end by 9 bases; junction bases not matched to a gene: 10. The CDR3 DNA is TGTGCCAGCAGTTTAGGGCTAGCGGGACGCCTTGGGCAGTACTTC. Encoded protein: CASSLGLAGRLGQYF.

V is TRBV7-8 and J is TRBJ1-4; TRBD1 matches at 7 bases. Germline CDR1 and CDR2: SGHVS and FQNEAQ. The CDR3 is 16 residues long. The trim removed 1 base at V and 3 bases at J, leaving 5 bases unmatched. CDR3: CASSLDPDRSNEKLFF. CDR3 bases: TGTGCCAGCAGCTTAGACCCGGACAGGTCTAATGAAAAACTGTTTTTT.

This clonotype has a count of ten or more. The CDR3 bases are TGTGCCAGCTCACCACCTGCCGGACAGCCCCAGCATTTT. This codes for CASSPPAGQPQHF. The V and J genes are TRBV18 and TRBJ1-5; D gene uncertain. Germline assignment: CDR1 KGHSH and CDR2 LQKENI. The CDR3 is made up of 13 amino acids. Trimming stripped 0 bases from V and 7 bases from J, with 7 bases between.

The V call is TRBV9, the J call TRBJ2-2; 7 bases align to TRBD1. Germline CDR1 SGDLS, CDR2 YYNGEE. The junction had 2 bases not matched to a gene; V was cut back by 0 bases and J by 0 bases. This CDR3 has 16 residues. The CDR3 spells CASSVGGGANTGELFF. The CDR3, as DNA: TGTGCCAGCAGCGTAGGAGGGGGCGCGAACACCGGGGAGCTGTTTTTT.

This clonotype was observed at least ten times. V usage is TRBV4-3 and J usage is TRBJ2-5; D might be TRBD2 (6 bases). V was cut by 1 base and J by 9 bases, with 15 bases left in between. The CDR3 length is 14 residues. CDR1 LGHNA and CDR2 YSLEER come from the germline V gene. CDR3 DNA sequence: TGCGCCAGCAGCCAAGGGGGACTTAGCAGGGCCCAGTACTTC. Translating it yields CASSQGGLSRAQYF.

This clonotype was recorded many times. The chain couples TRBV11-2 to TRBJ2-7; 11 bases match TRBD2. CDR3 length: 15 residues. The germline V gene encodes CDR1 SGHAT and CDR2 FQNNGV. V was pared by 1 base and J by 4 bases, with 3 bases of the junction left unmatched. The CDR3 protein is CASSLGTSGWYEQYF. In nucleotides, the CDR3 is TGTGCCAGCAGCTTAGGGACTAGCGGGTGGTACGAGCAGTACTTC. The variable domain in full, with the rest retrieved from reference TRBV11-2 and TRBJ2-7, is EAGVAQSPRYKIIEKRQSVAFWCNPISGHATLYWYQQILGQGPKLLIQFQNNGVVDDSQLPKDRFSAERLKGVDSTLKIQPAKLEDSAVYLCASSLGTSGWYEQYFGPGTRLTVT.

The rearrangement links TRBV29-1 to TRBJ1-4; the match to TRBD1 covers 11 bases. This CDR3 spans 14 amino acids. Per the germline V gene, CDR1 is SQVTM and CDR2 is ANQGSEA. Trimming cost V 7 bases and J 6 bases; bases outside gene matches: 7. DNA for the CDR3: TGCAGCGCTATGGGACAGGGGGGGGATGAAAAACTGTTTTTT. This codes for CSAMGQGGDEKLFF.

The genes are TRBV29-1 and TRBJ2-5, with 7 nucleotides matching TRBD1. V was pared by 6 bases and J by 5 bases, with 9 bases of the junction left unmatched. CDR1 and CDR2 from the germline V gene are SQVTM and ANQGSEA. This CDR3 has 13 residues. The CDR3 here is CSVTRTGRETQYF. CDR3 sequence (DNA): TGCAGCGTGACCCGGACAGGTCGGGAGACCCAGTACTTC.

The gene calls are TRBV7-6 and TRBJ2-7; maybe TRBD2 (6 bases). The DNA end is a closer match to TRBJ2-1, so the J assignment may be wrong. CDR3 length: 12 residues. The germline CDR1 and CDR2 sequences are SGHVS and FNYEAQ. CDR3 amino acids: CASSPLGGEQFF. The DNA of the CDR3 is TGTGCCAGCAGCCCACTCGGGGGAGAGCAGTTCTTC.

A word on this clonotype: The junction departs from the called germline gene at one end, perhaps through a read error. This chain links TRBV2 with TRBJ1-3; no reliable D call. This CDR3 has 14 residues. Per germline, CDR1 SNHLY and CDR2 FYNNEI. CDR3 in DNA: TGTGCCAGCAGACCACAGTCCTCTGGAAACGCCATATATTTT. It codes for CASRPQSSGNAIYF.

The table lists this clonotype with many counts. This chain joins TRBV19 and TRBJ1-2; TRBD1 matches 7 bases. The CDR3 is 16 amino acids. CDR1 is LNHDA and CDR2 is SQIVND in the germline V gene (reference sequence). V was clipped by 11 bases and J by 2 bases; unmatched bases: 17. The CDR3 bases are TGTGCCGGCGCGCCTTCGGCCGGAGGGGGCAACTATGGCTACACCTTC. This encodes CAGAPSAGGGNYGYTF.

This clonotype was seen repeatedly, ten times or more. This rearrangement joins TRBV3-1 to TRBJ1-6, with TRBD1 identical over 8 bases. The CDR3 covers 15 residues. Per the germline V gene, CDR1 is LGHDT and CDR2 is YNNKEL (reference sequence). V lost 2 bases, J lost 8 bases, and 5 bases stayed unmatched. CDR3 in DNA: TGTGCCAGCAGCCAACGGACAGGGAACGATTCACCCCTCCACTTT. This codes for CASSQRTGNDSPLHF.

This clonotype was seen repeatedly, ten times or more. V and J are TRBV6-2 or TRBV6-3 and TRBJ1-1; D gene unclear. The CDR3 consists of 15 residues. Germline-derived CDR1 and CDR2 are MNHEY and SVGEGT. V lost 6 bases and J lost 0, with 14 bases in between. DNA for the CDR3: TGTGCCAGCAGCTATCCTAGGAGGATGAACACTGAAGCTTTCTTT. It codes for CASSYPRRMNTEAFF.

Notes on this clonotype: A much larger clone lies one base from this, so it may be a read error. The chain recombines TRBV12-3 or TRBV12-4 with TRBJ2-7, with 8 bases that match TRBD1. This CDR3 comprises 12 residues. Germline trimming cut 10 bases from V and 6 bases from J; bases unmatched to any gene: 8. CDR3 DNA: TGTGCCATCAGGCCAGGGGGCGGCGAGCAGTACTTC. Encoded protein: CAIRPGGGEQYF.

J is TRBJ2-7 and V is TRBV5-1, with 14 bases fitting TRBD2. CDR1 and CDR2 (germline): SGHRS, YFSETQ. Trimming cost V 3 bases and J 9 bases; bases outside gene matches: 20. This CDR3 comprises 19 residues. For the CDR3, the DNA is TGCGCCAGCAGCTCCTCCCCGGGACTAGCGGGAGAGGCTGCGATTGGGCAGTACTTC. Encoded protein: CASSSSPGLAGEAAIGQYF.

This clonotype was counted ten times or more. This chain links TRBV20-1 with TRBJ1-5; D may be TRBD1 (5 bases). This CDR3 has 13 residues. CDR1 and CDR2 from the germline V gene are DFQATT and SNEGSKA (reference sequence). Trimming cost V 3 bases and J 5 bases, with 11 bases left between them. Here the CDR3 DNA reads TGCAGTGCTAGTCAGGACACAGATCAGCCCCAGCATTTT. Translated, it gives CSASQDTDQPQHF.

This clonotype occurred a few times. In DNA form, the CDR3 reads TGCAGCGTTGAAGTAAGAGGCAACTACAATGAGCAGTTCTTT. This gives the protein CSVEVRGNYNEQFF. This chain links TRBV29-1 with TRBJ1-1; D is ambiguous. This CDR3 region has 14 residues. The germline V and J ends were trimmed by 1 base and 14 bases, with 23 bases remaining between them. The germline gives CDR1 SQVTM, CDR2 ANQGSEA.

This clonotype was counted at least ten times. The rearrangement links TRBV11-3 to TRBJ2-5; 12 bases agree with TRBD2. J gave up 2 bases and V 4 bases, and 11 bases lay outside the gene matches. CDR1 SGHNT and CDR2 YENEEA come from the germline V gene. This CDR3 comprises 18 residues. The CDR3 reads CASSYGLAGRPDQETQYF. CDR3 nucleotides: TGTGCCAGCAGCTACGGACTAGCGGGACGGCCCGATCAAGAGACCCAGTACTTC.

In its sample, this clonotype was seen many times. The genes are TRBV2 and TRBJ1-1; D is uncertain. This CDR3 region has 13 residues. Germline CDR1 reads SNHLY; CDR2 reads FYNNEI. V was cut by 9 bases and J by 7 bases, with 18 bases left in between. As DNA, the CDR3 is TGTGCCAGTCCAACCGGGTCTGGGAGTGAAGCTTTCTTT. The encoded protein is CASPTGSGSEAFF.

The chain employs TRBV6-5 and TRBJ1-6, with TRBD1 matching 7 bases. The trim removed 0 bases at V and 9 bases at J, leaving 11 bases unmatched. The CDR3 loop spans 17 amino acids. Germline CDR1 MNHEY, CDR2 SVGAGI. This CDR3 reads CASSYSIQGQRPSPLHF. CDR3 in DNA: TGTGCCAGCAGTTACTCGATCCAGGGACAGAGACCTTCACCCCTCCACTTT.